This passage covers 2 T cell receptor beta chains from one sample sequenced in a study of CXCR3-negative and CXCR3-positive naive CD8 T cells. The authors prepared UMI-labeled TRB cDNA libraries by 5' RACE. TCRdb reanalyzed the 5' RACE reads, giving one entry per CDR3 protein sequence and no DNA. The repertoire table contains some 61,000 distinct CDR3 sequences. Sequenced sample: naive CXCR3- CD8+ T cells from blood. Stated subset: CD45RO-CCR7+CD27+CD95- naive CD8+ T cells lacking CXCR3 (TNR3-). The receptor set was obtained from a human donor in good health. Some clones in this sample may be carry-over from other donors' samples.

V and J are TRBV6-2 or TRBV6-3 and TRBJ1-1; TCRdb reports TRBD1, a call that lacks DNA to check it against. CDR3 length: 14 amino acids. Germline V gives CDR1 MNHEY, CDR2 SVGEGT. CDR3 region: CASSYGTGAAEAFF.

CDR3: CASSVGRGPSTDTQYF. The chain carries TRBV5-1 and TRBJ2-3; there is no DNA to check the TCRdb D call of TRBD1. CDR1 is SGHRS and CDR2 is YFSETQ in the germline V gene. The CDR3 has 16 amino acids.